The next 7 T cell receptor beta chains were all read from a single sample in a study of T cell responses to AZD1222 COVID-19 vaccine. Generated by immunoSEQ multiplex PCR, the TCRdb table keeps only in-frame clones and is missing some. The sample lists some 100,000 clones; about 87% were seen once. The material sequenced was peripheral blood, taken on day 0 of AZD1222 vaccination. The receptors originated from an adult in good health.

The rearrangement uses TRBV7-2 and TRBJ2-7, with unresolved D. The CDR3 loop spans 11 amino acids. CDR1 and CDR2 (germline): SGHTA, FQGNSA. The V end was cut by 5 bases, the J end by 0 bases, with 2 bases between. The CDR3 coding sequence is TGTGCCAGCAGCAACTCCTACGAGCAGTACTTC. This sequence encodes CASSNSYEQYF.

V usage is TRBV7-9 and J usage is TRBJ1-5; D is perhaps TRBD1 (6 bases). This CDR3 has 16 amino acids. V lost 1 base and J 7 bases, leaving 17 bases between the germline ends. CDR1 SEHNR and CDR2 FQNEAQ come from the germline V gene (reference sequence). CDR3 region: CASSLGGGGKSQPQHF. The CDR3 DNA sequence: TGTGCCAGCAGCTTAGGGGGAGGGGGAAAAAGCCAGCCCCAGCATTTT.

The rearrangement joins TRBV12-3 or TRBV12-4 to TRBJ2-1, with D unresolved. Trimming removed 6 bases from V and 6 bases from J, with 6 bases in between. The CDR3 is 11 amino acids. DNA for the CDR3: TGTGCCAGCAGGTTCTTCAATGAGCAGTTCTTC. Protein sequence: CASRFFNEQFF.

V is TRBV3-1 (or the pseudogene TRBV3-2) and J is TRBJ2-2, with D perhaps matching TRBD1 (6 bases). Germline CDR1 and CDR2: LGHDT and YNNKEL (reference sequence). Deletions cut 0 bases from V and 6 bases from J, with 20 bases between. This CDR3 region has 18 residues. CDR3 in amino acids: CASSQDQTGLPTAGELFF. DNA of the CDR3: TGTGCCAGCAGCCAAGATCAGACAGGTTTACCGACGGCCGGGGAGCTGTTTTTT.

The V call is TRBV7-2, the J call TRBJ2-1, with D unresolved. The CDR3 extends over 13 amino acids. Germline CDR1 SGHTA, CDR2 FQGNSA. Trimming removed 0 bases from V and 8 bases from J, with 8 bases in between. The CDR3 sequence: CASSLARRDEQFF. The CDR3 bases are TGTGCCAGCAGCTTAGCGCGGCGAGATGAGCAGTTCTTC.

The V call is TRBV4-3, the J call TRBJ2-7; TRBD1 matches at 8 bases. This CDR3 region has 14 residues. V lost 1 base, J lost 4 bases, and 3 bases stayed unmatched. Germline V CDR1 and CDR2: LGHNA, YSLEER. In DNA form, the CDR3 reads TGCGCCAGCAGCCAAGTTACAGGGGGATACGAGCAGTACTTC. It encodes CASSQVTGGYEQYF.

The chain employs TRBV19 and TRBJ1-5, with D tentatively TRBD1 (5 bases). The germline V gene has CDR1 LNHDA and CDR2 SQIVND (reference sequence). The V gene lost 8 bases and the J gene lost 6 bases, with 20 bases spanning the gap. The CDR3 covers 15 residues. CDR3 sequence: CASLPKRRGGQPQHF. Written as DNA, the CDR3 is TGTGCCAGTCTCCCGAAGAGGAGGGGTGGTCAGCCCCAGCATTTT.